The 25 T cell receptor beta chains in this list originate from one sample, sequenced in a study of cytomegalovirus exposure and HLA in healthy donors. The PCR made use of 60 Vbeta and 13 Jbeta primers. Method: immunoSEQ multiplex PCR; TCRdb's copy keeps in-frame clones and lacks some. The table records some 130,000 clones, 79% of them present only once. The source material was PBMCs. These receptors all come from a man aged 35 to 55 in good health and CMV-seropositive.

This rearrangement joins TRBV19 to TRBJ2-7; D might be TRBD1 (6 bases). Germline V lookup: CDR1 LNHDA, CDR2 SQIVND (reference sequence). This CDR3 contains 14 residues. Between the trimmed V and J ends, which lost 6 bases and 5 bases, there was a span of 17 bases. The CDR3 DNA reads TGTGCCAGTAGCCTAACAGGGAGCACCCACGAGCAGTACTTC. Translating it yields CASSLTGSTHEQYF.

This clone was recorded a few times. The V call is TRBV30, the J call TRBJ2-2, with D perhaps TRBD1 (7 bases). The V end was cut by 0 bases, the J end by 7 bases, with 12 bases between. CDR1 is GTSNPN and CDR2 is SVGIG in the germline V gene (reference sequence). This CDR3 spans 14 amino acids. The CDR3 loop is CAWSVPGGHGELFF. The DNA of the CDR3 is TGTGCCTGGAGTGTTCCAGGGGGGCACGGGGAGCTGTTTTTT.

This chain uses TRBV5-1 with TRBJ2-3; 7 bases match TRBD2. The V segment lost 4 bases and the J segment 5 bases; nucleotides outside the gene matches: 19. The CDR3 consists of 18 residues. Germline V CDR1 and CDR2: SGHRS, YFSETQ. The CDR3 bases are TGCGCCAGCAGCGTGGGAATAGTAGGCGGCGGGGGAAGAGATACGCAGTATTTT. This codes for CASSVGIVGGGGRDTQYF.

The chain carries TRBV6-5 and TRBJ1-6; D gene uncertain. There are 15 residues in the CDR3. The V gene lost 7 bases and the J gene lost 0 bases, with 10 bases spanning the gap. Per germline, CDR1 MNHEY and CDR2 SVGAGI. The chain's CDR3 is CASTVASSYNSPLHF. The CDR3 DNA follows: TGTGCCAGCACCGTGGCCAGCTCCTATAATTCACCCCTCCACTTT.

This chain links TRBV9 with TRBJ2-3, with 13 bases matching TRBD2. There are 19 residues in the CDR3. Unmatched junction bases numbered 14, after V lost 3 bases and J lost 4 bases. Germline CDR1 is SGDLS and CDR2 is YYNGEE. The CDR3 protein is CASSAPRRLAGGSSDTQYF. The DNA for the CDR3 is TGTGCCAGCAGCGCGCCCCGGAGACTAGCGGGAGGTAGTTCAGATACGCAGTATTTT.

A remark on this clone: One end of the junction is discordant with germline, which a read error may explain. The rearrangement links TRBV6-1 to TRBJ1-4; no clear D. The CDR3 sequence is 13 residues long. Per germline, CDR1 MNHNS and CDR2 SASEGT. The CDR3 here is CTSDRAGNEKLFF. The DNA of the CDR3 is TGTACCAGCGACCGGGCGGGGAATGAAAAACTGTTTTTT.

This rearrangement joins TRBV7-8 to TRBJ2-5; D ambiguous. Germline-derived CDR1 and CDR2 are SGHVS and FQNEAQ. This CDR3 spans 13 amino acids. Trimming cost V 0 bases and J 4 bases, with 6 bases left between them. CDR3 sequence (DNA): TGTGCCAGCAGCTTAGCGCCTACAGAGACCCAGTACTTC. It encodes CASSLAPTETQYF.

The chain recombines TRBV5-1 with TRBJ2-3, with a tentative D call TRBD1 (8 bases). V gave up 4 bases and J gave up 0 bases, with 15 bases separating them. This CDR3 comprises 16 residues. CDR1 SGHRS and CDR2 YFSETQ come from the germline V gene. Written as DNA, the CDR3 is TGCGCCAGCAGCGCGTCACAGGGGGGGAGCACAGATACGCAGTATTTT. It yields the protein CASSASQGGSTDTQYF.

The chain combines TRBV5-1 with TRBJ1-4, with 9 positions matching TRBD1. Germline V gene sequence: CDR1 SGHRS, CDR2 YFSETQ. CDR3 length: 14 amino acids. The V segment lost 7 bases and the J segment 5 bases; nucleotides outside the gene matches: 6. The CDR3 sequence: CASGHGQGNEKLFF. The CDR3, as DNA: TGCGCCAGCGGACACGGACAGGGGAATGAAAAACTGTTTTTT.

The rearrangement uses TRBV19 and TRBJ1-5, with a weak D call TRBD1 (6 bases). The CDR3 length is 16 residues. Germline CDR1 is LNHDA and CDR2 is SQIVND (reference sequence). V was trimmed by 7 bases and J by 1 base, leaving 17 bases between them. DNA for the CDR3: TGTGCCAGTAAACGGGCGGGGGCGCAGAGCAATCAGCCCCAGCATTTT. Translating it yields CASKRAGAQSNQPQHF.

This sequence joins TRBV5-1 and TRBJ2-7; 7 bases agree with TRBD2. The ends lost 4 bases at V and 5 bases at J; junction bases unmatched: 9. Germline V gene data show CDR1 as SGHRS and CDR2 as YFSETQ. The CDR3 totals 14 residues. The CDR3 DNA sequence: TGCGCCAGCAGCCCCACCCTAGCGGCGAACGAGCAGTACTTC. This encodes CASSPTLAANEQYF.

The rearrangement uses TRBV18 and TRBJ2-7; 7 nucleotides agree with TRBD1. With 3 bases clipped from V and 6 bases from J, the junction kept 8 bases outside the gene matches. Germline V gene lookup returns CDR1 KGHSH and CDR2 LQKENI. CDR3 size: 14 residues. The CDR3 loop reads CASSPGRGFGEQYF. The CDR3 DNA reads as TGTGCCAGCTCACCGGGCAGGGGGTTTGGCGAGCAGTACTTC.

V usage is TRBV19 and J usage is TRBJ1-6; no firm D call. V was trimmed by 6 bases and J by 10 bases, leaving 19 bases between them. The CDR3 sequence is 15 residues long. Germline V lookup: CDR1 LNHDA, CDR2 SQIVND (reference sequence). This CDR3 reads CASSPGGQFRSPLHF. In DNA form, the CDR3 reads TGTGCCAGTAGCCCCGGTGGGCAGTTCCGGTCACCCCTCCACTTT.

The chain combines TRBV7-9 with TRBJ2-1, with TRBD1 matching over 10 bases. The V and J ends lost 5 bases and 4 bases, in that order; junction bases with no gene match: 11. The CDR3 consists of 17 residues. The germline gives CDR1 SEHNR, CDR2 FQNEAQ (reference sequence). The CDR3 DNA follows: TGTGCCAGCAGCCATACCGGGACAGGGGTGAGTTACAATGAGCAGTTCTTC. Amino acid sequence: CASSHTGTGVSYNEQFF.

This chain connects TRBV29-1 to TRBJ1-3, with 8 bases lining up with TRBD1. Germline trimming cut 6 bases from V and 4 bases from J; bases unmatched to any gene: 2. The CDR3 is made up of 12 amino acids. Germline V gene sequence: CDR1 SQVTM, CDR2 ANQGSEA. CDR3: CSVDRGGNTIYF. For the CDR3, the DNA is TGCAGCGTCGACAGGGGCGGAAACACCATATATTTT.

This sequence joins TRBV6-5 and TRBJ1-3, with 7 nucleotides matching TRBD1. This CDR3 region has 15 residues. Per the germline V gene, CDR1 is MNHEY and CDR2 is SVGAGI. V was clipped by 5 bases and J by 3 bases; unmatched bases: 7. CDR3 region: CASSQTGIGGNTIYF. Here the CDR3 DNA reads TGTGCCAGCAGTCAGACAGGGATCGGTGGAAACACCATATATTTT.

V is TRBV19 and J is TRBJ2-7; 8 bases match TRBD2. In germline, CDR1 is LNHDA, CDR2 SQIVND (reference sequence). V lost 7 bases and J lost 5; bases outside the gene matches: 10. CDR3 length: 14 residues. CDR3 loop: CASTSPGLGNEQYF. CDR3 nucleotide sequence: TGTGCCAGTACCTCACCGGGACTAGGAAACGAGCAGTACTTC.

The chain is built from TRBV7-9 and TRBJ2-6; 7 bases map to TRBD2. The V gene end was trimmed by 8 bases and the J gene end by 0 bases; junction bases not matched to a gene: 10. Germline V CDR1 and CDR2: SEHNR, FQNEAQ (reference sequence). The CDR3 consists of 17 residues. The CDR3 sequence: CASLWASGSSGANVLTF. CDR3 in DNA: TGTGCCAGCCTTTGGGCTAGCGGTAGCTCTGGGGCCAACGTCCTGACTTTC.

V and J are TRBV11-2 and TRBJ2-7; D is possibly TRBD1 (5 bases). CDR3 length: 16 residues. CDR1 SGHAT and CDR2 FQNNGV come from the germline V gene. The ends were cut back, 5 bases at V and 6 bases at J, with 23 bases in the middle. CDR3 residues: CASSAVATVRYAEQYF. The CDR3 nucleotides are TGTGCCAGCAGCGCCGTGGCGACAGTCCGGTACGCCGAGCAGTACTTC.

The V gene is TRBV9, the J gene TRBJ1-1; D is possibly TRBD1 (6 bases). The CDR3 is 14 residues long. The germline V gene encodes CDR1 SGDLS and CDR2 YYNGEE. V was cut by 1 base and J by 5 bases, with 12 bases left in between. Written as DNA, the CDR3 is TGTGCCAGCAGCGTAAGGCAGGGGATAACTGAAGCTTTCTTT. This codes for CASSVRQGITEAFF.

The J gene is TRBJ1-6, the V gene TRBV6-5; 8 bases map to TRBD1. This CDR3 spans 14 amino acids. The germline gives CDR1 MNHEY, CDR2 SVGAGI. Unmatched junction bases numbered 7, after V lost 6 bases and J lost 9 bases. The CDR3 DNA sequence: TGTGCCAGCAGCCGCGACAGGGGAGTTTCACCCCTCCACTTT. It encodes CASSRDRGVSPLHF.

Concerning this clone itself: Distinct nucleotide sequences in the sample also encode this CDR3. The rearrangement links TRBV5-1 to TRBJ1-1; possibly TRBD1 for D (5 bases). This CDR3 spans 14 amino acids. Germline V CDR1 and CDR2: SGHRS, YFSETQ. Trimming left V 4 bases short and J 0 bases short, with 10 bases between. The CDR3, as DNA: TGCGCCAGCAGCCCGGACACCTTGAACACTGAAGCTTTCTTT. Protein: CASSPDTLNTEAFF.

The gene calls are TRBV6-1 and TRBJ2-1; 11 bases agree with TRBD2. The CDR3 is made up of 14 amino acids. The germline gives CDR1 MNHNS, CDR2 SASEGT. The V segment lost 10 bases and the J segment 4 bases; nucleotides outside the gene matches: 6. CDR3 residues: CATLLAGDYNEQFF. The CDR3 DNA reads as TGTGCCACTTTACTAGCGGGAGATTACAATGAGCAGTTCTTC.

The chain joins TRBV5-4 to TRBJ1-2, with 10 bases aligning to TRBD1. Trimming took 0 bases from V and 13 from J; bases not matched to a gene: 9. In germline, CDR1 is SGHNT, CDR2 YYREEE (reference sequence). The CDR3 covers 14 residues. This CDR3 is CASSLGGDRGRCTF. The CDR3 coding sequence is TGTGCCAGCAGCTTGGGGGGGGACAGGGGACGATGCACCTTC.

The chain recombines TRBV28 with TRBJ2-7; weak D call: TRBD2 (6 bases). V lost 4 bases and J lost 3, with 13 bases in between. Germline V gene sequence: CDR1 MDHEN, CDR2 SYDVKM. CDR3 size: 14 residues. CDR3 in amino acids: CASSYSGTYYEQYF. CDR3 nucleotides: TGTGCCAGCAGTTACTCCGGGACTTACTACGAGCAGTACTTC.